One and the same sample provided the 9 T cell receptor beta chains below, sequenced in a study of cytomegalovirus exposure and HLA in healthy donors. A multiplex PCR was run with 60 Vbeta primers and 13 Jbeta primers. Measured with immunoSEQ multiplex PCR; TCRdb has only the in-frame clones, and not every one. The sample lists over 150,000 clones; 87% were seen once. Specimen: PBMCs. The receptors shown here come from a girl less than two years old in good health and CMV-seronegative.

V gene TRBV9 combines with J gene TRBJ1-1, with a possible D match to TRBD1 (6 bases). Trimming cost V 2 bases and J 2 bases, with 10 bases left between them. Germline CDR1 SGDLS, CDR2 YYNGEE. This CDR3 spans 14 amino acids. CDR3 sequence reads: CASSVGDKNTEAFF. CDR3 nucleotide sequence: TGTGCCAGCAGCGTTGGGGACAAAAACACTGAAGCTTTCTTT.

The chain has TRBV5-4 and TRBJ2-2; D gene unclear. V lost 0 bases, J lost 1 base, and 7 bases lay in between. CDR3 length: 15 residues. Germline CDR1 and CDR2: SGHNT and YYREEE (reference sequence). The CDR3 DNA reads as TGTGCCAGCAGCTTGGAGCCGGTGAACACCGGGGAGCTGTTTTTT. This encodes CASSLEPVNTGELFF.

The rearrangement joins TRBV5-1 to TRBJ1-2, with 9 positions matching TRBD1. CDR1 SGHRS and CDR2 YFSETQ come from the germline V gene. The ends lost 4 bases at V and 7 bases at J; junction bases unmatched: 8. CDR3 length: 14 residues. For the CDR3, the DNA is TGCGCCAGCAGCCCAACCGGGACAGGGATTGGCTACACCTTC. Protein sequence: CASSPTGTGIGYTF. Using reference TRBV5-1 and TRBJ1-2 for the parts outside the CDR3, the full variable domain is KAGVTQTPRYLIKTRGQQVTLSCSPISGHRSVSWYQQTPGQGLQFLFEYFSETQRNKGNFPGRFSGRQFSNSRSEMNVSTLELGDSALYLCASSPTGTGIGYTFGSGTRLTVV.

The rearrangement links TRBV7-2 to TRBJ1-6, with D possibly matching TRBD1 (5 bases). Germline V gene data show CDR1 as SGHTA and CDR2 as FQGNSA. V lost 4 bases and J 8 bases, leaving 18 bases between the germline ends. This CDR3 comprises 16 residues. The CDR3 reads CASSSPEGWGDSPLHF. The CDR3 bases are TGTGCCAGCAGCTCCCCAGAAGGCTGGGGGGATTCACCCCTCCACTTT.

The V and J genes are TRBV7-2 and TRBJ2-7, with TRBD1 identical over 8 bases. The V gene end was trimmed by 3 bases and the J gene end by 1 base; junction bases not matched to a gene: 5. The germline gives CDR1 SGHTA, CDR2 FQGNSA. CDR3 length equals 15 residues. The CDR3 nucleotides are TGTGCCAGCAGCTTTGATTGGACAGGGTCCTACGAGCAGTACTTC. Its protein product is CASSFDWTGSYEQYF.

The chain couples TRBV11-2 to TRBJ2-7; a possible D gene is TRBD2 (7 bases). The length of the CDR3 is 15 residues. Deletions cut 1 base from V and 3 bases from J, with 13 bases between. CDR1 is SGHAT, CDR2 FQNNGV, per germline. CDR3 DNA: TGTGCCAGCAGCTTAGTACAGGGAGGGCTCTACGAGCAGTACTTC. It is translated as CASSLVQGGLYEQYF.

The chain employs TRBV6-1 and TRBJ2-7; 8 bases fit TRBD1. This CDR3 contains 15 residues. Per germline, CDR1 MNHNS and CDR2 SASEGT. Losses at the gene ends were 8 bases for V and 3 bases for J; bases not matched to a gene: 12. DNA of the CDR3: TGTGCCAGCGGTGGGTTACCAGGGGGCGGCTACGAGCAGTACTTC. This encodes CASGGLPGGGYEQYF.

The rearrangement joins TRBV5-1 to TRBJ1-2; D is unclear. The germline V gene has CDR1 SGHRS and CDR2 YFSETQ. This CDR3 comprises 13 residues. V dropped 0 bases and J dropped 6 bases, with 9 bases sitting between them. CDR3 sequence reads: CASSLEPLDGYTF. In DNA, the CDR3 is TGCGCCAGCAGCTTGGAGCCTCTGGATGGCTACACCTTC.

The rearrangement links TRBV19 to TRBJ2-1; no clear D gene. The CDR3 spans 12 residues. The germline gives CDR1 LNHDA, CDR2 SQIVND (reference sequence). V was clipped by 3 bases and J by 6 bases, with 6 bases between them. The CDR3 sequence is CASSMGLNEQFF. CDR3 nucleotides: TGTGCCAGTAGTATGGGCCTCAATGAGCAGTTCTTC.